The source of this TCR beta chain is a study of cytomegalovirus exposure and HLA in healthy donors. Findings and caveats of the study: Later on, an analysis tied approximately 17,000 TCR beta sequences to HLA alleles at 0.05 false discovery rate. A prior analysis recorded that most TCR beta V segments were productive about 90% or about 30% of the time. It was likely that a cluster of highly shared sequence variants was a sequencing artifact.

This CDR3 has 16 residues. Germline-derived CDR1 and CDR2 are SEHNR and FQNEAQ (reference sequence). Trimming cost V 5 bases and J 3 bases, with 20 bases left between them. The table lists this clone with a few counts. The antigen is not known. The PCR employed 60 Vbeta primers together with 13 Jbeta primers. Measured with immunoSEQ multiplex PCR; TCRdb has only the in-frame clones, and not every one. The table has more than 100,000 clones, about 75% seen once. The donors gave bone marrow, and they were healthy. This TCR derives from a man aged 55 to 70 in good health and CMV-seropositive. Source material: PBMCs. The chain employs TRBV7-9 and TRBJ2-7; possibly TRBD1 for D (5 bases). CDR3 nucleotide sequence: TGTGCCAGCAGCCTAATGTACGCAGGAAGGGGCTACGAGCAGTACTTC. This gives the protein CASSLMYAGRGYEQYF.